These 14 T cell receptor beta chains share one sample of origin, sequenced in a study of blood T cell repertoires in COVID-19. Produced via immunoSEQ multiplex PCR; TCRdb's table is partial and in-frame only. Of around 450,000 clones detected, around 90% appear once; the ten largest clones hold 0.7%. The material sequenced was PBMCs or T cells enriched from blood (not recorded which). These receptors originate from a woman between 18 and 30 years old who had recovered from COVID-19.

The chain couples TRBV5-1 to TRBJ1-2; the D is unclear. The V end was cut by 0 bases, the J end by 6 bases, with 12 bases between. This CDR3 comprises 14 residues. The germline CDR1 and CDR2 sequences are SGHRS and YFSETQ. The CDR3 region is CASSLESPGHGYTF. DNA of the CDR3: TGCGCCAGCAGCTTGGAGTCCCCTGGGCATGGCTACACCTTC.

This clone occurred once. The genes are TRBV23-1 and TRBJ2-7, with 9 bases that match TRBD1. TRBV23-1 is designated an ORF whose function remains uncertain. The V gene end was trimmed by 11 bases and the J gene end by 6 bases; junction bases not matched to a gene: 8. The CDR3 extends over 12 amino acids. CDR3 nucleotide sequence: TGCGCCCCCCAACGGACAGGGGTCGAGCAGTACTTC. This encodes CAPQRTGVEQYF.

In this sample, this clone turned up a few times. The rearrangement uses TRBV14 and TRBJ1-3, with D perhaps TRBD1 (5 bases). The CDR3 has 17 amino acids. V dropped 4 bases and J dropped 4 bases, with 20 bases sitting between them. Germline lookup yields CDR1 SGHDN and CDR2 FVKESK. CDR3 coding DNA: TGTGCCAGCAGCCCGCGGTATAAAGGGGCGAGAGGAAACACCATATATTTT. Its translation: CASSPRYKGARGNTIYF.

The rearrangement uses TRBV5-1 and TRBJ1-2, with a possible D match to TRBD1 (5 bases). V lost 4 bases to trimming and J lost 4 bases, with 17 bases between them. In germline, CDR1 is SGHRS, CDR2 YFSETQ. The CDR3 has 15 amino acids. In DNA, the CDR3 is TGCGCCAGCAGCGCCGGATTCGACAGCCCCTATGGCTACACCTTC. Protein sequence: CASSAGFDSPYGYTF.

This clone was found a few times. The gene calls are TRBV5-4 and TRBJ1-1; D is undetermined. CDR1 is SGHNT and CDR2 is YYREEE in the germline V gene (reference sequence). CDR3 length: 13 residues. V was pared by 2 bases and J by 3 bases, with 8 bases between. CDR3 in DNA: TGTGCCAGCAGCTTCAACAGCTACACTGAAGCTTTCTTT. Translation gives CASSFNSYTEAFF.

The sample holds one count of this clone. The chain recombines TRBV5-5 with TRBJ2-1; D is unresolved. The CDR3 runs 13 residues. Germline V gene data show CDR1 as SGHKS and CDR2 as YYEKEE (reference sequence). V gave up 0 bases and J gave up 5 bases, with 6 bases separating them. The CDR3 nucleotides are TGTGCCAGCAGCTTGGAACTTGACAATGAGCAGTTCTTC. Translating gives CASSLELDNEQFF.

CDR3: CATKTGDYSYEQYF. CDR3 coding DNA: TGTGCCACCAAGACAGGGGATTACTCCTACGAGCAGTACTTC. The chain carries TRBV2 and TRBJ2-7; TRBD1 agrees at 8 bases. The CDR3 contains 14 residues. V shed 10 bases and J 0 bases; nucleotides not matched to a gene: 8. Germline V gene sequence: CDR1 SNHLY, CDR2 FYNNEI.

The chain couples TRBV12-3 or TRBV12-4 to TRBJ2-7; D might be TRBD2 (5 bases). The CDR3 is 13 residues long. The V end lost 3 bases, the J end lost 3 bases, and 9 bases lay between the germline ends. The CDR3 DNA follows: TGTGCCAGCAGTTTTGGACGGGACTACGAGCAGTACTTC. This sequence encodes CASSFGRDYEQYF.

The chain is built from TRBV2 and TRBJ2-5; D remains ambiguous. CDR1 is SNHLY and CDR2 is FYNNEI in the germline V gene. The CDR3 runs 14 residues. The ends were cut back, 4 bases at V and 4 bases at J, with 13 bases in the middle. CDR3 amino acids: CASSAGSSTETQYF. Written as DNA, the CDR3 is TGTGCCAGCAGTGCCGGGTCTTCCACAGAGACCCAGTACTTC.

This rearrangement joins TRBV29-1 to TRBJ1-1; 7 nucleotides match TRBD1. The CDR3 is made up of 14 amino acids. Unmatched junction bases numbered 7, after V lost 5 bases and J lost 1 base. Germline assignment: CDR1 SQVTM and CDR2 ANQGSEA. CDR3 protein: CSVRVTGANTEAFF. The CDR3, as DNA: TGCAGCGTTCGTGTTACAGGGGCGAACACTGAAGCTTTCTTT.

The CDR3 nucleotides are TGTGCCAGCAGTTATAGCGAGACCCAGTACTTC. Encoded protein: CASSYSETQYF. The V and J genes are TRBV6-5 and TRBJ2-5, with D unresolved. The V gene lost 3 bases and the J gene lost 5 bases, with 4 bases spanning the gap. The V gene's germline CDR1 is MNHEY and CDR2 SVGAGI. The CDR3 runs 11 residues.

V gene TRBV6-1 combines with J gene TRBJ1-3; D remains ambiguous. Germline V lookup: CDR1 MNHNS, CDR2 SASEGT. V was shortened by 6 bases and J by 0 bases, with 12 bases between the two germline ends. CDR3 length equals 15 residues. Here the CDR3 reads CASRKRANSGNTIYF. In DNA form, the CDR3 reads TGTGCCAGCAGAAAGAGGGCGAACTCTGGAAACACCATATATTTT.

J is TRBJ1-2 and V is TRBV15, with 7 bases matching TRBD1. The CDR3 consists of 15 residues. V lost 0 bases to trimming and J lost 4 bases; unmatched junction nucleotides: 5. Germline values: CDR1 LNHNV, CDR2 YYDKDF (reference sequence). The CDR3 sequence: CATSRDIEGAYGYTF. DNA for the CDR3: TGTGCCACCAGCAGAGATATAGAGGGGGCCTATGGCTACACCTTC.

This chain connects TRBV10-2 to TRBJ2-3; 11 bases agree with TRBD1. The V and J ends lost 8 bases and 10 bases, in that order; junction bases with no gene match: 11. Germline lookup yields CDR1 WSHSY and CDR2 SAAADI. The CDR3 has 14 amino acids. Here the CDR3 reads CASARDRGLMAQYF. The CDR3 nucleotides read TGCGCCAGCGCCAGGGACAGGGGGTTAATGGCGCAGTATTTT.